This TCR beta chain was identified in a study of blood T cell repertoires in COVID-19. Individuals aged about 18 to 89 years were recruited from some 26 US areas. Two negative PCRs, clearance, or symptom resolution characterized the recovered Cohort 3 donors. This CDR3 is 17 amino acids long. V was trimmed by 0 bases and J by 1 base, leaving 17 bases between them. In the source study's methods: Amplifying reference gene primers gave estimates of nucleated cell counts. TCRdb keeps only in-frame clones here, not all; method: immunoSEQ multiplex PCR. The DNA was the basis for D and trimming; V, J and clone size are from that table. The sample shows fewer than 400,000 clones, under 90% of them seen only once.

Sequencing was carried out using PBMCs or T cells enriched from blood (not recorded which). This chain links TRBV5-3 with TRBJ2-7, with D maybe TRBD1 (6 bases). TRBV5-3 is designated an ORF whose function remains uncertain. The sequence derives from a woman aged 25 to 39 who had recovered from COVID-19. CDR3 amino acids: CARSLEERGLASYEQYF. CDR3 coding DNA: TGTGCCAGAAGCTTGGAAGAAAGGGGGTTGGCGTCCTACGAGCAGTACTTC.